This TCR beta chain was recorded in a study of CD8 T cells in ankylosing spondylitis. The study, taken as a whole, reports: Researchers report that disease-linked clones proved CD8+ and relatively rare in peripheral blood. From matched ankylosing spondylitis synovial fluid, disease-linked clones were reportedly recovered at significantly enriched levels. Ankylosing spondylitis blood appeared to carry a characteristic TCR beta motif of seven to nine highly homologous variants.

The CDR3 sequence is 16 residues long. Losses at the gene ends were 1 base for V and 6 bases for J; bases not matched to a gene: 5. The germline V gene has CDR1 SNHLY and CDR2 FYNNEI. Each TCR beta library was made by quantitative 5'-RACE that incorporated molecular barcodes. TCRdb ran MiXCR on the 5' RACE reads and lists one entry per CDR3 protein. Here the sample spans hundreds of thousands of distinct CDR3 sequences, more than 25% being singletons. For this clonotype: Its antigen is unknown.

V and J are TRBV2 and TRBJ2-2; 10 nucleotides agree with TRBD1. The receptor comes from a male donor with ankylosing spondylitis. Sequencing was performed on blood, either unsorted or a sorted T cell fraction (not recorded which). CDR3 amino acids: CASSEETGGAAGELFF. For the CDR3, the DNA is TGTGCCAGCAGTGAAGAGACAGGGGGCGCGGCCGGGGAGCTGTTTTTT.